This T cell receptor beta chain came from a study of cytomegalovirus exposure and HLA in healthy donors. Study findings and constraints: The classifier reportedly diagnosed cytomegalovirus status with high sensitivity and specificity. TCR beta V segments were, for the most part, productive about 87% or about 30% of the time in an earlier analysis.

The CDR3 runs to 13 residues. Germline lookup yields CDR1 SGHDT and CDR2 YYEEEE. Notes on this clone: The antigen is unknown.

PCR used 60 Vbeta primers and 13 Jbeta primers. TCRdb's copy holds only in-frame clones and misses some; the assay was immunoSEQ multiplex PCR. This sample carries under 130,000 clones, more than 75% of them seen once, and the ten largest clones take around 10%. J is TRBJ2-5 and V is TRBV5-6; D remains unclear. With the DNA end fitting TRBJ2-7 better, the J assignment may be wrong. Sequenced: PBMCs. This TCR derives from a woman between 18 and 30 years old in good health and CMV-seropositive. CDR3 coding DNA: TGTGCCAGCAGCTCTCTAATATCCTACGAGCAGTACTTC. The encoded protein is CASSSLISYEQYF.